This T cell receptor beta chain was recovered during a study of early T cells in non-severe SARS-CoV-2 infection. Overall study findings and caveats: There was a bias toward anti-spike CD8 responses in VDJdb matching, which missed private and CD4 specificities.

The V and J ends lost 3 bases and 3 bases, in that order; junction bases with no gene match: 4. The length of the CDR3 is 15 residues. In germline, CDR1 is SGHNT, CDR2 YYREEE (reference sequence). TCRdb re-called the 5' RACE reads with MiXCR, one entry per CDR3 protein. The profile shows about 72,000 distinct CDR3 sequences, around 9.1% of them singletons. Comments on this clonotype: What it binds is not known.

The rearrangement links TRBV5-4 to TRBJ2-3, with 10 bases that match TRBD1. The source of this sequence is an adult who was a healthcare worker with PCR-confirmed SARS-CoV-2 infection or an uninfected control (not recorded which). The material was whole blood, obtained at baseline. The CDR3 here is CASSSDRGQTDTQYF. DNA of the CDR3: TGTGCCAGCAGCTCCGACAGGGGGCAAACAGATACGCAGTATTTT.